This T cell receptor beta chain was recovered during a study of T cell therapy after organ transplantation. Study context: T cell doses, up to 6, came every 2 weeks; follow-up lasted around 29 weeks. General observations from the study: Pretherapy CD8 clonality inversely correlated with its fold change after therapy.

Sequencing was performed with immunoSEQ multiplex PCR; in TCRdb, only in-frame clones are kept and a portion is missing. The sample lists thousands of clones, 60% to 85% seen once, with approximately 31% in the top ten. This clone was counted only a few times. The antigen is undetermined. The CDR3 loop spans 13 amino acids. Germline values: CDR1 SGHRS, CDR2 YFSETQ. With 0 bases removed from V and 5 bases from J, the gap between germline ends came to 8 bases. Here the sequenced sample was CD8+ T cells from blood, taken before autologous CMV-specific T cell therapy. The chain couples TRBV5-1 to TRBJ1-1, with D possibly TRBD1 on 5 matching bases. The clonotype originates from a human patient who had received a solid organ transplant and had CMV disease. In nucleotides, the CDR3 is TGCGCCAGCAGCTTGGAAGGGGAAACTGAAGCTTTCTTT. Its translation: CASSLEGETEAFF. The full variable domain, completed using reference TRBV5-1 and TRBJ1-1, is KAGVTQTPRYLIKTRGQQVTLSCSPISGHRSVSWYQQTPGQGLQFLFEYFSETQRNKGNFPGRFSGRQFSNSRSEMNVSTLELGDSALYLCASSLEGETEAFFGQGTRLTVV.